Shown below are 23 T cell receptor beta chains from a single sample sequenced in a study of OX40 agonist ivuxolimab in advanced cancers. Measured with immunoSEQ multiplex PCR; TCRdb has only the in-frame clones, and not every one. The sample lists some 45,000 clones; about nine tenths were seen once. The material was CD4+ or CD8+ T cells sorted from blood, obtained in a trial of the OX40 agonist ivuxolimab. The source is an adult with an advanced solid tumor such as melanoma, head and neck, liver or kidney cancer.

V gene TRBV27 combines with J gene TRBJ2-5; TRBD1 is a possible D gene (6 bases). From germline, CDR1 is MNHEY and CDR2 SMNVEV (reference sequence). V lost 6 bases, J lost 4 bases, and 9 bases lay in between. The CDR3 covers 12 residues. The CDR3 region is CASSLRGETQYF. As DNA, the CDR3 is TGTGCCAGCAGCCTCAGGGGAGAGACCCAGTACTTC.

This rearrangement joins TRBV28 to TRBJ2-7, with D uncertain. This CDR3 has 13 amino acids. Per germline, CDR1 MDHEN and CDR2 SYDVKM. The V gene lost 5 bases and the J gene lost 5 bases, with 13 bases spanning the gap. DNA of the CDR3: TGTGCCAGCAGTCCCAAGCTAGTTCACGAGCAGTACTTC. It codes for CASSPKLVHEQYF. Full variable domain (outside the CDR3, taken from reference TRBV28 and TRBJ2-7): DVKVTQSSRYLVKRTGEKVFLECVQDMDHENMFWYRQDPGLGLRLIYFSYDVKMKEKGDIPEGYSVSREKKERFSLILESASTNQTSMYLCASSPKLVHEQYFGPGTRLTVT.

The chain has TRBV27 and TRBJ2-7; D is undetermined. V was pared by 6 bases and J by 5 bases, with 14 bases between. This CDR3 comprises 13 residues. Per the germline V gene, CDR1 is MNHEY and CDR2 is SMNVEV (reference sequence). DNA of the CDR3: TGTGCCAGCAGGTTCGTAGGGTCGGACGAGCAGTACTTC. Translation gives CASRFVGSDEQYF.

A note on this clone: The same CDR3 arises from other DNA sequences in this sample as well. As DNA, the CDR3 is TGTGCCAGCAGTCTCTCCGCCGGGGAGCTGTTTTTT. Encoded protein: CASSLSAGELFF. The chain joins TRBV27 to TRBJ2-2; no reliable D call. V was pared by 5 bases and J by 6 bases, with 7 bases between. In germline, CDR1 is MNHEY, CDR2 SMNVEV (reference sequence). CDR3 size: 12 residues.

The chain recombines TRBV30 with TRBJ2-3; D remains ambiguous. The CDR3 consists of 11 residues. V lost 3 bases to trimming and J lost 4 bases, with 5 bases between them. CDR1 and CDR2 (germline): GTSNPN, SVGIG (reference sequence). The CDR3 reads CAWSGADTQYF. The CDR3 nucleotides are TGTGCCTGGAGCGGAGCAGATACGCAGTATTTT.

The rearrangement uses TRBV5-1 and TRBJ1-1; D unresolved. Trimming cost V 4 bases and J 1 base, with 14 bases left between them. This CDR3 is 15 amino acids long. Germline CDR1 reads SGHRS; CDR2 reads YFSETQ. CDR3 in amino acids: CASSLRSGTNTEAFF. In DNA, the CDR3 is TGCGCCAGCAGCCTCCGATCGGGAACGAACACTGAAGCTTTCTTT.

Only one count was recorded for this clone. This chain uses TRBV9 with TRBJ2-7; D gene ambiguous. Germline-derived CDR1 and CDR2 are SGDLS and YYNGEE. This CDR3 is built from 14 residues. V lost 0 bases and J lost 3, with 10 bases in between. The CDR3 region is CASSVGVGRYEQYF. CDR3 DNA: TGTGCCAGCAGCGTAGGTGTAGGGCGCTACGAGCAGTACTTC. The variable domain in full, completed from reference TRBV9 and TRBJ2-7, reads DSGVTQTPKHLITATGQRVTLRCSPRSGDLSVYWYQQSLDQGLQFLIQYYNGEERAKGNILERFSAQQFPDLHSELNLSSLELGDSALYFCASSVGVGRYEQYFGPGTRLTVT.

The chain couples TRBV6-5 to TRBJ2-3; D is unclear. Trimming took off 0 bases at V and 0 bases at J, with 7 bases between the two ends. CDR1 MNHEY and CDR2 SVGAGI come from the germline V gene. The CDR3 loop spans 15 amino acids. Here the CDR3 DNA reads TGTGCCAGCAGTTACTCATCCCTTAGCACAGATACGCAGTATTTT. It yields the protein CASSYSSLSTDTQYF.

V gene TRBV10-3 combines with J gene TRBJ1-1; tentatively, D is TRBD1 (5 bases). V gave up 6 bases and J gave up 4 bases, with 15 bases separating them. Germline lookup yields CDR1 ENHRY and CDR2 SYGVKD. This CDR3 region has 14 residues. The CDR3 DNA is TGTGCCATCAGGGACGCTGGGGGTCTCACTGAAGCTTTCTTT. It is translated as CAIRDAGGLTEAFF.

The chain links TRBV6-5 to TRBJ2-3, with TRBD1 as a possible D gene (6 bases). Germline-derived CDR1 and CDR2 are MNHEY and SVGAGI. The V end was cut by 5 bases, the J end by 0 bases, with 9 bases between. The length of the CDR3 is 14 residues. Here the CDR3 DNA reads TGTGCCAGCAGTCCACAGGGAAGCACAGATACGCAGTATTTT. Its protein product is CASSPQGSTDTQYF.

This clone has a single count. The gene calls are TRBV5-5 and TRBJ1-1, with TRBD1 matching 8 bases. This CDR3 is built from 16 residues. Germline V lookup: CDR1 SGHKS, CDR2 YYEKEE (reference sequence). After removal of 4 bases from V and 0 bases from J, the junction contained 8 bases not matched to a gene. The CDR3 region is CASSTGTGLMNTEAFF. The CDR3 region has the DNA TGTGCCAGCAGCACCGGGACAGGCCTTATGAACACTGAAGCTTTCTTT.

The V call is TRBV30, the J call TRBJ2-7, with D perhaps TRBD2 (6 bases). This CDR3 contains 13 residues. In germline, CDR1 is GTSNPN, CDR2 SVGIG (reference sequence). Trimming removed 0 bases at V and 7 bases at J, with 13 bases between. CDR3 residues: CAWSVAGAGEQYF. CDR3 nucleotide sequence: TGTGCCTGGAGTGTAGCCGGGGCGGGGGAGCAGTACTTC. Variable domain in full (rest from reference TRBV30 and TRBJ2-7): SQTIHQWPATLVQPVGSPLSLECTVEGTSNPNLYWYRQAAGRGLQLLFYSVGIGQISSEVPQNLSASRPQDRQFILSSKKLLLSDSGFYLCAWSVAGAGEQYFGPGTRLTVT.

This chain uses TRBV10-1 with TRBJ2-3; a possible D gene is TRBD2 (6 bases). The CDR3 is made up of 22 amino acids. Germline V gene lookup returns CDR1 WNHNN and CDR2 SYGVQD (reference sequence). Trimming took 8 bases from V and 4 from J, leaving 40 bases between them. The CDR3 nucleotides read TGCGCCAGCGATACCGTATTTCGCACCCGGGACCGCGGGACTTTTGGCGCAGATACGCAGTATTTT. Protein product: CASDTVFRTRDRGTFGADTQYF.

Here the CDR3 DNA reads TGTGCCAGCAGTTACAATGCCGGTGGCGAGCAGTACTTC. It is translated as CASSYNAGGEQYF. The rearrangement joins TRBV6-5 to TRBJ2-7; D gene uncertain. The CDR3 has 13 amino acids. Trimming took 2 bases from V and 6 from J, leaving 11 bases between them. Germline V gene sequence: CDR1 MNHEY, CDR2 SVGAGI.

J is TRBJ2-2 and V is TRBV27; D is undetermined. CDR1 is MNHEY and CDR2 is SMNVEV in the germline V gene (reference sequence). V dropped 4 bases and J dropped 3 bases, with 0 bases sitting between them. The CDR3 runs to 11 residues. The CDR3 bases are TGTGCCAGCAGTTACACCGGGGAGCTGTTTTTT. This gives the protein CASSYTGELFF.

This chain joins TRBV4-1 and TRBJ2-7; 8 bases fit TRBD2. V shed 1 base and J 6 bases; nucleotides not matched to a gene: 5. The germline V gene has CDR1 MGHRA and CDR2 YSYEKL. This CDR3 spans 14 amino acids. CDR3 nucleotides: TGCGCCAGCAGCCAAGCCCCCCTAGCGGGCGAGCAGTACTTC. This sequence encodes CASSQAPLAGEQYF.

The V call is TRBV2, the J call TRBJ2-7, with D perhaps TRBD2 (5 bases). V shed 5 bases and J shed 3 bases, with 14 bases lying between them. Germline values: CDR1 SNHLY, CDR2 FYNNEI. The CDR3 loop spans 14 amino acids. The CDR3 loop reads CASSPVRSGYEQYF. The CDR3 nucleotides read TGTGCCAGCAGTCCTGTCCGCAGCGGCTACGAGCAGTACTTC.

The chain uses TRBV5-1 and TRBJ2-7; tentative D call: TRBD2 (5 bases). CDR1 and CDR2 from the germline V gene are SGHRS and YFSETQ. Trimming took 6 bases from V and 7 from J, leaving 20 bases between them. This CDR3 is 14 amino acids long. The CDR3 DNA follows: TGCGCCAGCACCCCCCGGCTAGCATCTGGTGAGCAGTACTTC. Its translation: CASTPRLASGEQYF.

For the CDR3, the DNA is TGTGCCAGCAGCCCCGCGGGACGGAGGGGCAATCAGCCCCAGCATTTT. It specifies CASSPAGRRGNQPQHF. This chain links TRBV7-3 with TRBJ1-5, with TRBD1 as a possible D gene (5 bases). Trimming removed 5 bases at V and 2 bases at J, with 16 bases between. CDR3 length: 16 amino acids. The germline V gene has CDR1 SGHTA and CDR2 FQGTGA.

The chain employs TRBV5-6 and TRBJ2-5; no clear D gene. The CDR3 consists of 14 residues. Trimming removed 0 bases at V and 4 bases at J, with 10 bases between. Germline loops: CDR1 SGHDT, CDR2 YYEEEE. CDR3 residues: CASSLDGPRETQYF. CDR3 coding DNA: TGTGCCAGCAGCTTGGACGGACCCAGAGAGACCCAGTACTTC.

The chain couples TRBV6-4 to TRBJ2-1, with no clear D. Trimming removed 0 bases from V and 5 bases from J, with 5 bases in between. The CDR3 spans 13 residues. Germline V lookup: CDR1 MRHNA, CDR2 SNTAGT. The CDR3 coding sequence is TGTGCCAGCAGTGACTCGGGGAACAATGAGCAGTTCTTC. Its protein is CASSDSGNNEQFF.

This sequence joins TRBV19 and TRBJ1-1; D is unclear. CDR1 and CDR2 from the germline V gene are LNHDA and SQIVND (reference sequence). The CDR3 sequence is 13 residues long. Trimming shortened V by 1 base and J by 11 bases, and 14 bases separated the two germline ends. The CDR3 DNA sequence: TGTGCCAGTAGTATAGCGGTCCATCAGAACGCTTTCTTT. Translation: CASSIAVHQNAFF.

This chain connects TRBV6-5 to TRBJ2-6; D gene ambiguous. Germline V gene data show CDR1 as MNHEY and CDR2 as SVGAGI. This CDR3 contains 14 residues. V was cut by 5 bases and J by 4 bases, with 9 bases left in between. In DNA form, the CDR3 reads TGTGCCAGCAGTATGGATGCGGGGGCCAACGTCCTGACTTTC. The encoded protein is CASSMDAGANVLTF.